This T cell receptor beta chain was observed in a study of chemoradiotherapy in HPV16-positive cancers. Sequenced by immunoSEQ multiplex PCR; TCRdb stores in-frame clones only, minus some. The sample lists over 7,000 clones, around 84% seen once, with 1.9% in the top ten. CDR1 is LNHNV, CDR2 YYDKDF, per germline (reference sequence). Trimming removed 4 bases from V and 7 bases from J; junction bases left unmatched: 5. The CDR3 consists of 14 residues. The chain couples TRBV15 to TRBJ1-4; 8 bases line up with TRBD1. The origin of this receptor is a human donor with HPV-associated anogenital cancer. Sampling was conducted from a patient who underwent chemoradiotherapy. CDR3 nucleotides: TGTGCCACCAGCATCGCAGGGGGCTCTGAAAAACTGTTTTTT. Translating gives CATSIAGGSEKLFF.